The rows below give T cell receptor beta chains drawn from one sample of a study of blood T cells in healthy people across ages. MiXCR, applied by TCRdb to the 5' RACE reads, yields one record per CDR3 protein. This sample has 800,000 to 900,000 distinct CDR3 sequences, with around 68% found just once. Sequenced input: blood. The receptors were gathered from a man younger than 40 in good health. Each CDR3 is given with its conserved first and last residue. The D gene is left open where the match is weak. Some rows mark clone size as missing; the rest say once, few, many or name a class of expanded clone.

d_gene: -; abundance: -; v_gene: TRBV6-5; j_gene: TRBJ1-2; CDR3aa: CATGPIRNGYTF; CDR3nt: TGTGCCACTGGGCCGATTAGGAATGGCTACACCTTC
d_gene: -; abundance: once; v_gene: TRBV4-3; j_gene: TRBJ2-1; CDR3aa: CASSQEPGQETQFF; CDR3nt: TGCGCCAGCAGCCAAGAGCCAGGTCAAGAGACCCAGTTCTTC
d_gene: -; abundance: few; v_gene: TRBV25-1; j_gene: TRBJ2-5; CDR3aa: CASSGQQGRETQYF; CDR3nt: TGTGCCAGCAGTGGTCAACAGGGGAGGGAGACCCAGTACTTC
d_gene: TRBD2; abundance: few; v_gene: TRBV13; j_gene: TRBJ2-7; CDR3aa: CASSLGGGSSYEQYF; CDR3nt: TGTGCCAGCAGCTTGGGCGGCGGGAGCTCCTACGAGCAGTACTTC
d_gene: TRBD1; abundance: -; v_gene: TRBV6-6; j_gene: TRBJ2-7; CDR3aa: CASTYGTGALYEQYF; CDR3nt: TGTGCCAGCACCTACGGGACAGGGGCCCTCTACGAGCAGTACTTC
d_gene: -; abundance: once; v_gene: TRBV7-9; j_gene: TRBJ2-7; CDR3aa: CASSFRSGEQYF; CDR3nt: TGTGCCAGCAGCTTTAGGTCTGGCGAGCAGTACTTC
d_gene: -; abundance: -; v_gene: TRBV10-3; j_gene: TRBJ1-1; CDR3aa: CAISEWGDTEAFF; CDR3nt: TGTGCCATCAGTGAATGGGGGGACACTGAAGCTTTCTTT
d_gene: TRBD2; abundance: -; v_gene: TRBV4-3; j_gene: TRBJ2-3; CDR3aa: CASNPSGGADTQYF; CDR3nt: TGCGCCAGCAACCCTAGCGGGGGGGCAGATACGCAGTATTTT
d_gene: -; abundance: -; v_gene: TRBV20-1; j_gene: TRBJ2-3; CDR3aa: CSAKGLSTDTQYF; CDR3nt: TGCAGTGCTAAGGGACTGAGCACAGATACGCAGTATTTT
d_gene: TRBD2; abundance: -; v_gene: TRBV20-1; j_gene: TRBJ2-7; CDR3aa: CSADWASGGRYEQYF; CDR3nt: TGCAGTGCCGACTGGGCTAGCGGGGGGCGCTACGAGCAGTACTTC
d_gene: -; abundance: -; v_gene: TRBV27; j_gene: TRBJ2-2; CDR3aa: CASSFFHRNTGELFF; CDR3nt: TGTGCCAGCAGTTTTTTCCACAGAAACACCGGGGAGCTGTTTTTT
d_gene: -; abundance: -; v_gene: TRBV7-9; j_gene: TRBJ2-7; CDR3aa: CASAETGKTYEQYF; CDR3nt: TGTGCCAGCGCTGAAACAGGGAAGACCTACGAGCAGTACTTC
d_gene: -; abundance: -; v_gene: TRBV4-1; j_gene: TRBJ2-6; CDR3aa: CASSLGTNSGANVLTF; CDR3nt: TGCGCCAGCAGCCTCGGGACAAACTCTGGGGCCAACGTCCTGACTTTC
d_gene: TRBD2; abundance: few; v_gene: TRBV6-1; j_gene: TRBJ2-1; CDR3aa: CASSETPGLGLSSYNEQFF; CDR3nt: TGTGCCAGCAGCGAAACGCCGGGACTAGGGTTAAGCTCCTACAATGAGCAGTTCTTC
d_gene: TRBD2; abundance: -; v_gene: TRBV29-1; j_gene: TRBJ2-1; CDR3aa: CSVRTSGGADEQFF; CDR3nt: TGCAGCGTTAGGACTAGCGGGGGGGCTGATGAGCAGTTCTTC
d_gene: TRBD2; abundance: few; v_gene: TRBV9; j_gene: TRBJ2-7; CDR3aa: CASSGPLRAGESYEQYF; CDR3nt: TGTGCCAGCAGCGGACCTCTCCGGGCGGGGGAGTCCTACGAGCAGTACTTC
d_gene: TRBD2; abundance: few; v_gene: TRBV4-3; j_gene: TRBJ2-1; CDR3aa: CASSRLAGGLNEQFF; CDR3nt: TGCGCCAGCAGCCGGCTAGCGGGGGGCTTGAATGAGCAGTTCTTC
d_gene: TRBD2; abundance: -; v_gene: TRBV6-1; j_gene: TRBJ2-1; CDR3aa: CASSELAGVVQETQFF; CDR3nt: TGTGCCAGCAGTGAACTAGCGGGGGTTGTCCAAGAGACCCAGTTCTTC
d_gene: -; abundance: -; v_gene: TRBV6-5; j_gene: TRBJ2-7; CDR3aa: CASGYRETYEQYF; CDR3nt: TGTGCCAGCGGGTACAGGGAAACCTACGAGCAGTACTTC
d_gene: TRBD1; abundance: once; v_gene: TRBV28; j_gene: TRBJ2-7; CDR3aa: CASSFVRTGGFYEQYF; CDR3nt: TGTGCCAGCAGTTTTGTCCGGACAGGGGGCTTCTACGAGCAGTACTTC
d_gene: -; abundance: few; v_gene: TRBV29-1; j_gene: TRBJ2-5; CDR3aa: CSVEATGTKETQYF; CDR3nt: TGCAGCGTTGAAGCAACAGGGACTAAAGAGACCCAGTACTTC
d_gene: TRBD2; abundance: -; v_gene: TRBV18; j_gene: TRBJ2-5; CDR3aa: CASSPTSFPAGGQETQYF; CDR3nt: TGTGCCAGCTCACCGACCTCCTTCCCAGCGGGGGGACAAGAGACCCAGTACTTC
d_gene: -; abundance: few; v_gene: TRBV20-1; j_gene: TRBJ2-7; CDR3aa: CSARTGTPYEQYF; CDR3nt: TGCAGTGCTAGGACGGGGACACCCTACGAGCAGTACTTC
d_gene: -; abundance: -; v_gene: TRBV13; j_gene: TRBJ2-4; CDR3aa: CASSSSDRPGEQYF; CDR3nt: TGTGCCAGCAGCTCATCGGACAGGCCGGGGGAGCAGTACTTC
d_gene: -; abundance: -; v_gene: TRBV12-3/TRBV12-4; j_gene: TRBJ1-5; CDR3aa: CASSLYGNQPQHF; CDR3nt: TGTGCCAGCAGTTTATACGGGAATCAGCCCCAGCATTTT
d_gene: -; abundance: -; v_gene: TRBV7-3; j_gene: TRBJ1-2; CDR3aa: CASSLVTRNGYTF; CDR3nt: TGTGCCAGCAGCTTAGTCACACGGAATGGCTACACCTTC
d_gene: TRBD1; abundance: -; v_gene: TRBV5-1; j_gene: TRBJ2-7; CDR3aa: CASSFGDRGHPLSYEQYF; CDR3nt: TGCGCCAGCAGCTTCGGGGACAGGGGCCATCCCCTCTCCTACGAGCAGTACTTC
d_gene: -; abundance: -; v_gene: TRBV20-1; j_gene: TRBJ2-7; CDR3aa: CSARDLGGVLYEQYF; CDR3nt: TGCAGTGCTAGAGATCTGGGCGGGGTCTTATACGAGCAGTACTTC
d_gene: -; abundance: few; v_gene: TRBV28; j_gene: TRBJ2-7; CDR3aa: CASSGPGQWGEQYF; CDR3nt: TGTGCCAGCAGCGGGCCGGGACAATGGGGCGAGCAGTACTTC
d_gene: -; abundance: -; v_gene: TRBV6-6; j_gene: TRBJ1-6; CDR3aa: CASGVGAPLHF; CDR3nt: TGTGCCAGCGGGGTTGGGGCACCCCTCCACTTT
d_gene: TRBD2; abundance: -; v_gene: TRBV6-2/TRBV6-3; j_gene: TRBJ2-7; CDR3aa: CASRKTSGGSYEQYF; CDR3nt: TGTGCCAGCAGAAAGACTAGCGGGGGCTCCTACGAGCAGTACTTC
d_gene: -; abundance: -; v_gene: TRBV7-2; j_gene: TRBJ2-5; CDR3aa: CASSLTGGATGIVRETQYF; CDR3nt: TGTGCCAGCAGCCTCACGGGGGGGGCGACAGGGATAGTAAGGGAGACCCAGTACTTC
d_gene: TRBD2; abundance: -; v_gene: TRBV20-1; j_gene: TRBJ2-1; CDR3aa: CSAPWAGGLVVTEQFF; CDR3nt: TGCAGTGCCCCGTGGGCGGGGGGGCTGGTAGTGACTGAGCAGTTCTTC
d_gene: -; abundance: once; v_gene: TRBV5-5; j_gene: TRBJ1-5; CDR3aa: CASSLVGRGNQPQHF; CDR3nt: TGTGCCAGCAGCTTGGTGGGGCGCGGCAATCAGCCCCAGCATTTT
d_gene: -; abundance: -; v_gene: TRBV28; j_gene: TRBJ2-3; CDR3aa: CASSPPQITDTQYF; CDR3nt: TGTGCCAGCAGTCCGCCACAGATCACAGATACGCAGTATTTT
d_gene: -; abundance: many; v_gene: TRBV7-2; j_gene: TRBJ2-7; CDR3aa: CASSVTYEQYF; CDR3nt: TGTGCCAGCAGTGTTACCTACGAGCAGTACTTC
d_gene: -; abundance: -; v_gene: TRBV13; j_gene: TRBJ1-6; CDR3aa: CASSLFGKNSPLHF; CDR3nt: TGTGCCAGCAGCTTATTCGGGAAAAATTCACCCCTCCACTTT